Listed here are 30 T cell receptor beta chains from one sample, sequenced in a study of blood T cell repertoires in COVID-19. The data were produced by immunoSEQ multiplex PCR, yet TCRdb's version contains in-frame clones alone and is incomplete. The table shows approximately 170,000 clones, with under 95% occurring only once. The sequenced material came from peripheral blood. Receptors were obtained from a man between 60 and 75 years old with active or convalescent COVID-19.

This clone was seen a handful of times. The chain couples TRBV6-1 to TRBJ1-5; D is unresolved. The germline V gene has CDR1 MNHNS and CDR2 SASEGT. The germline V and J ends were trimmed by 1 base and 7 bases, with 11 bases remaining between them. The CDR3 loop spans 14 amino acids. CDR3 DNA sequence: TGTGCCAGCAGTGAAGTTGTGTCAGTACAGCCCCAGCATTTT. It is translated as CASSEVVSVQPQHF.

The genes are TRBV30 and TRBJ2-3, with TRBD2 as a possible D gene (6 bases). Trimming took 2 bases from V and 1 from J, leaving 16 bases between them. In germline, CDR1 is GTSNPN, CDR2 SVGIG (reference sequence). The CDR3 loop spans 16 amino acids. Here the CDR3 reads CAWSLGSGPGTDTQYF. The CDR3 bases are TGTGCCTGGAGTCTTGGAAGCGGGCCAGGCACAGATACGCAGTATTTT. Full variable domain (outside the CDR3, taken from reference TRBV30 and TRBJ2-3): SQTIHQWPATLVQPVGSPLSLECTVEGTSNPNLYWYRQAAGRGLQLLFYSVGIGQISSEVPQNLSASRPQDRQFILSSKKLLLSDSGFYLCAWSLGSGPGTDTQYFGPGTRLTVL.

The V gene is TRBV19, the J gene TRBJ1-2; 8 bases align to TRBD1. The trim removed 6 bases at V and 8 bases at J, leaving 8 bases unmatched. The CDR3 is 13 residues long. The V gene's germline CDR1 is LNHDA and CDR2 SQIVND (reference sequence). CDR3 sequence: CASSKDRGWGYTF. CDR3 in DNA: TGTGCCAGTAGCAAAGACAGGGGCTGGGGCTACACCTTC.

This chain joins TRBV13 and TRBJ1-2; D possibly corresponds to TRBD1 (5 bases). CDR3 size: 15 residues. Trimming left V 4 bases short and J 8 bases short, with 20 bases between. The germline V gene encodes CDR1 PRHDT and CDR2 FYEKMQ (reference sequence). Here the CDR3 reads CASSSPVAGDGGYTF. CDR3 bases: TGTGCCAGCAGCTCCCCGGTTGCGGGGGATGGGGGCTACACCTTC.

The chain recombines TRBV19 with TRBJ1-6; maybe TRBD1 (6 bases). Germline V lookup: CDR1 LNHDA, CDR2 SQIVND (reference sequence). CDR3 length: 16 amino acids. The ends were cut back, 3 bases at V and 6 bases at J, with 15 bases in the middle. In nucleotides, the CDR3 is TGTGCCAGTAGTATCCAGGGGTCCGACGCTAATTCACCCCTCCACTTT. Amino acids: CASSIQGSDANSPLHF.

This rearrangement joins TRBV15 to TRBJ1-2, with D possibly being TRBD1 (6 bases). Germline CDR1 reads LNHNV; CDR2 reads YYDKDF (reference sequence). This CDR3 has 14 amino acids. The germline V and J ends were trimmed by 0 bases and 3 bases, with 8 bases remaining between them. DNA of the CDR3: TGTGCCACCAGCAGAGATCCAGGGGACTATGGCTACACCTTC. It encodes CATSRDPGDYGYTF. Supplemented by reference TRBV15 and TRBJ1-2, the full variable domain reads DAMVIQNPRYQVTQFGKPVTLSCSQTLNHNVMYWYQQKSSQAPKLLFHYYDKDFNNEADTPDNFQSRRPNTSFCFLDIRSPGLGDTAMYLCATSRDPGDYGYTFGSGTRLTVV.

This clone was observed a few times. Here the CDR3 reads CASSLGTGYYGYTF. In DNA form, the CDR3 reads TGTGCCAGCAGCTTAGGGACAGGGTACTATGGCTACACCTTC. The chain uses TRBV7-9 and TRBJ1-2; 8 nucleotides line up with TRBD1. Germline CDR1 SEHNR, CDR2 FQNEAQ (reference sequence). The length of the CDR3 is 14 residues. The V gene end was trimmed by 1 base and the J gene end by 3 bases; junction bases not matched to a gene: 1. Supplemented by reference TRBV7-9 and TRBJ1-2, the full variable domain reads DTGVSQNPRHKITKRGQNVTFRCDPISEHNRLYWYRQTLGQGPEFLTYFQNEAQLEKSRLLSDRFSAERPKGSFSTLEIQRTEQGDSAMYLCASSLGTGYYGYTFGSGTRLTVV.

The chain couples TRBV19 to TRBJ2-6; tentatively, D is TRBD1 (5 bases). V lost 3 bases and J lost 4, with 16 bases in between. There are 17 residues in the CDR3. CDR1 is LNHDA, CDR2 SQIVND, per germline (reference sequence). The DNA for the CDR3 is TGTGCCAGTAGTATGGCAGGGCCTACTTCAGGGGCCAACGTCCTGACTTTC. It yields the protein CASSMAGPTSGANVLTF.

CDR3 DNA sequence: TGTGCCAGCAGCTCATCAGGGGCCGGAAACACCATATATTTT. Encoded protein: CASSSSGAGNTIYF. The chain employs TRBV7-2 and TRBJ1-3; D possibly corresponds to TRBD1 (6 bases). The CDR3 covers 14 residues. Trimming shortened V by 4 bases and J by 4 bases, and 11 bases separated the two germline ends. Germline CDR1 is SGHTA and CDR2 is FQGNSA.

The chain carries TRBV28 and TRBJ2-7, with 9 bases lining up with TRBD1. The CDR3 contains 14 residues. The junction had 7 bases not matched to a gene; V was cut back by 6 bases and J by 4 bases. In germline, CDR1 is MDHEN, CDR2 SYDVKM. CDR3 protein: CASSSGTGRYEQYF. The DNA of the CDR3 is TGTGCCAGCAGCTCCGGGACAGGGAGGTACGAGCAGTACTTC.

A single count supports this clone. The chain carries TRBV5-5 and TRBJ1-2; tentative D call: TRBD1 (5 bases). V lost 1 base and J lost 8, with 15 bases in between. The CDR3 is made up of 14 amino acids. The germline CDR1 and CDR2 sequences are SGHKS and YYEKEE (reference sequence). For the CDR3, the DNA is TGTGCCAGCAGCTTGTCTCTCGGCAGGGAAGGCTACACCTTC. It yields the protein CASSLSLGREGYTF.

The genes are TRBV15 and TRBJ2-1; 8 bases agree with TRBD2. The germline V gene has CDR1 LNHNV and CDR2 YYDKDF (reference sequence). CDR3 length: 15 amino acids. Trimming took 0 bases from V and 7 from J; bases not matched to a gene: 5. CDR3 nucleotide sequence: TGTGCCACCAGCAGAGATCTGGCGGGAGGTAATGAGCAGTTCTTC. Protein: CATSRDLAGGNEQFF.

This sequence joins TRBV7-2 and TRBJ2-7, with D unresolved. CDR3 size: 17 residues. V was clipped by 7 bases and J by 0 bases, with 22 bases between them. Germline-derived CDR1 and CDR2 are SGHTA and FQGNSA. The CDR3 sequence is CASTSSPEAVFSYEQYF. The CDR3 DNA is TGTGCCAGCACATCAAGCCCCGAGGCAGTTTTCTCCTACGAGCAGTACTTC.

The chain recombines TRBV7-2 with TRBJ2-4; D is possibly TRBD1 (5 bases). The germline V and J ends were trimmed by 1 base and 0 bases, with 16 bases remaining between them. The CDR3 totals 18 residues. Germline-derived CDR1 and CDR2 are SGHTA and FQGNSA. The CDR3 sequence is CASSLEGQGILAKNIQYF. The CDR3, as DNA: TGTGCCAGCAGCTTAGAGGGGCAAGGCATACTAGCCAAAAACATTCAGTACTTC.

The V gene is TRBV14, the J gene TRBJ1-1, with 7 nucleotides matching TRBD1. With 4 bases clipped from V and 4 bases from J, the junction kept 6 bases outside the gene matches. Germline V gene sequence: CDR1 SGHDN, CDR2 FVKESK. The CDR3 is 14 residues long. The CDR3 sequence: CASSLGQRITEAFF. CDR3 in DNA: TGTGCCAGCAGCCTGGGACAGAGGATCACTGAAGCTTTCTTT.

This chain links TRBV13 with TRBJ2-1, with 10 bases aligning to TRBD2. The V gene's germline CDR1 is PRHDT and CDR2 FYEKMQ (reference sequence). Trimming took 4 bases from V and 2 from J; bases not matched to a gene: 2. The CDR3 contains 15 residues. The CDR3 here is CASSSSGGAYNEQFF. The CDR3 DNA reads TGTGCCAGCAGCTCGAGCGGGGGGGCCTACAATGAGCAGTTCTTC. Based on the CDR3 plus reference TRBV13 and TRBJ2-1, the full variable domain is AAGVIQSPRHLIKEKRETATLKCYPIPRHDTVYWYQQGPGQDPQFLISFYEKMQSDKGSIPDRFSAQQFSDYHSELNMSSLELGDSALYFCASSSSGGAYNEQFFGPGTRLTVL.

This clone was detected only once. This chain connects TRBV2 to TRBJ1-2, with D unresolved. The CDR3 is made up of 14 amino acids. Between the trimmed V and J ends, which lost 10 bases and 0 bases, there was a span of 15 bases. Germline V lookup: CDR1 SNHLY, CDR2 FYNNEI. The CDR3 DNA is TGTGCCACCTCCCAGTGGTCAGCTAACTATGGCTACACCTTC. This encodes CATSQWSANYGYTF.

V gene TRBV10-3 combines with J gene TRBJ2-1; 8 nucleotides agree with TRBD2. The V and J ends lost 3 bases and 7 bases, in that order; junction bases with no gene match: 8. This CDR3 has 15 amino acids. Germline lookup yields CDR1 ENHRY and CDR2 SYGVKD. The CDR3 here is CAISEGAGGGNEQFF. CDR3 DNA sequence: TGTGCCATCAGTGAAGGTGCGGGAGGAGGAAATGAGCAGTTCTTC.

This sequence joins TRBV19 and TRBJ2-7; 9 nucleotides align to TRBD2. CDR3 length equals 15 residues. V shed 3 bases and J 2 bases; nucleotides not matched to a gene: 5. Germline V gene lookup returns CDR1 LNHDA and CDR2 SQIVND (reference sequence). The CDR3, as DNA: TGTGCCAGTAGTATTATAGCGGGAGACGCCTACGAGCAGTACTTC. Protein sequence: CASSIIAGDAYEQYF.

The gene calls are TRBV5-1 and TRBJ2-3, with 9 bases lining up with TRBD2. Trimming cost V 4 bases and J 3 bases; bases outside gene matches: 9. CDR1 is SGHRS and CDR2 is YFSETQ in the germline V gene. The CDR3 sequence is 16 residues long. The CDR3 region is CASSPRAGGQTDTQYF. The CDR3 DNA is TGCGCCAGCAGCCCTAGGGCGGGGGGGCAGACAGATACGCAGTATTTT. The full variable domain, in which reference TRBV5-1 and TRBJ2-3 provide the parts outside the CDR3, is KAGVTQTPRYLIKTRGQQVTLSCSPISGHRSVSWYQQTPGQGLQFLFEYFSETQRNKGNFPGRFSGRQFSNSRSEMNVSTLELGDSALYLCASSPRAGGQTDTQYFGPGTRLTVL.

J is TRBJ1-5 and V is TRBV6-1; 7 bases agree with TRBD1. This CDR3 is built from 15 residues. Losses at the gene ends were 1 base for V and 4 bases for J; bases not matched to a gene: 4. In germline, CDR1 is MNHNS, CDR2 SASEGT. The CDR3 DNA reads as TGTGCCAGCAGTGAAGTGCCAGGGGGAAATCAGCCCCAGCATTTT. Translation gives CASSEVPGGNQPQHF.

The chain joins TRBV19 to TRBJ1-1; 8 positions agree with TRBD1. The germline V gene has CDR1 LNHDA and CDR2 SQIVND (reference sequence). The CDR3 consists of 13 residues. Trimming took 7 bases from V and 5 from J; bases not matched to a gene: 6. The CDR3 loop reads CASKQGADTEAFF. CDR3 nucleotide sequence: TGTGCCAGTAAGCAGGGGGCAGATACTGAAGCTTTCTTT.

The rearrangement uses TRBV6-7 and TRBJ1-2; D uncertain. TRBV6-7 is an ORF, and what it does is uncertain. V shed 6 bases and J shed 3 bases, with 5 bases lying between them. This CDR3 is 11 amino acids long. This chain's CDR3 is CASRAYYGYTF. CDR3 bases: TGTGCCAGCAGAGCCTACTATGGCTACACCTTC.

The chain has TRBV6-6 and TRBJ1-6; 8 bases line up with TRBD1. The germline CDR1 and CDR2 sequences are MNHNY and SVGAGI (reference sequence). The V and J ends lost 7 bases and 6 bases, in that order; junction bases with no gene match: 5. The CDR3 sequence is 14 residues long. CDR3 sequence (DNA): TGTGCCAGCACCCTGACAGGGGTTAATTCACCCCTCCACTTT. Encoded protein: CASTLTGVNSPLHF.

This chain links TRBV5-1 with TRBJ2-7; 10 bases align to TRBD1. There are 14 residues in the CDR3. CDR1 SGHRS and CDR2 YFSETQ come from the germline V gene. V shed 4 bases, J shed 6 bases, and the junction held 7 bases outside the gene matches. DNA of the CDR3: TGCGCCAGCAGCGCGGTGGGACAGGGGAGCGAGCAGTACTTC. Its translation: CASSAVGQGSEQYF. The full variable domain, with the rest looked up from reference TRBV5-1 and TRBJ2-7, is KAGVTQTPRYLIKTRGQQVTLSCSPISGHRSVSWYQQTPGQGLQFLFEYFSETQRNKGNFPGRFSGRQFSNSRSEMNVSTLELGDSALYLCASSAVGQGSEQYFGPGTRLTVT.

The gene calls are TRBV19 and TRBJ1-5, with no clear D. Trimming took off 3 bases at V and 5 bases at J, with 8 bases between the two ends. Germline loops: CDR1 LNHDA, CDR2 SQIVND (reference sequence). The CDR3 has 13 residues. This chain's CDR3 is CASSIVSDQPQHF. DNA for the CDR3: TGTGCCAGTAGTATTGTCAGTGATCAGCCCCAGCATTTT.

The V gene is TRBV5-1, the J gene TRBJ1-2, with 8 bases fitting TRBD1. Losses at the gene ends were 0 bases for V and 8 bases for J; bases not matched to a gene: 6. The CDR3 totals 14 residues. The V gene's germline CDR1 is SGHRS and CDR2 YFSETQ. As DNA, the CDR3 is TGCGCCAGCAGCTTGGGACAGGGGTTAGGAGGCTACACCTTC. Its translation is CASSLGQGLGGYTF.

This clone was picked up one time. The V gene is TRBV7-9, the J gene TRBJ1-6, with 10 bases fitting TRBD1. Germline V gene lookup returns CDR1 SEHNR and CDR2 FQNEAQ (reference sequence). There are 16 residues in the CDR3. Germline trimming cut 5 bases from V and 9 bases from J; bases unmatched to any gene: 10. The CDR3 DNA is TGTGCCAGCAGCCGGGACAGGGGAAGAGGGGGTTCACCCCTCCACTTT. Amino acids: CASSRDRGRGGSPLHF.

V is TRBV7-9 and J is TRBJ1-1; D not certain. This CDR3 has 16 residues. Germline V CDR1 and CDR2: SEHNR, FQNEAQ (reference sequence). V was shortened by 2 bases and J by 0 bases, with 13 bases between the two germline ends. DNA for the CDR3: TGTGCCAGCAGCTTAAGGTTGGCGAGGTTGAACACTGAAGCTTTCTTT. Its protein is CASSLRLARLNTEAFF.

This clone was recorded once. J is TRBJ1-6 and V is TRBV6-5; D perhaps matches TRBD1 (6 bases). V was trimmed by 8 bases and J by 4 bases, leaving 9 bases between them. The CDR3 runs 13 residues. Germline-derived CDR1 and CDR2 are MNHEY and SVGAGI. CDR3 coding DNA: TGTGCCAGCGGGGGCCCGTATAATTCACCCCTCCACTTT. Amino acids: CASGGPYNSPLHF.